This TCR beta chain was sequenced for a study of Ad26.COV2.S vaccination and SARS-CoV-2 variants. For this clone: The antigen is not known.

TCRdb keeps only in-frame clones here, not all; method: immunoSEQ multiplex PCR. The table includes about 410,000 clones, 88% detected once. Germline V lookup: CDR1 SNHLY, CDR2 FYNNEI. V gave up 6 bases and J gave up 11 bases, with 25 bases separating them. The CDR3 is 15 residues long. The treatment: roughly 18 received Ad26.COV2.S at low or high dose, single or two shots; about 5 received placebo; per-sample allocation not given. Material that was analyzed had been drawn on day 63 after the first vaccine or placebo injection. Whoever gave the sample was an adult aged 18-55 years in Boston. An Ad26 vector carrying the Wuhan-strain SARS-CoV-2 spike served as the vaccine. Whole-study findings and limits: Responses of spike-specific T cells (both CD8+ and CD4+) reportedly showed substantial breadth after vaccination.

The source material was peripheral blood, sampled in a trial of Ad26.COV2.S vaccine versus placebo. The V and J genes are TRBV2 and TRBJ1-1, with a weak D call TRBD1 (6 bases). This receptor was obtained from a person aged 18 to 65 who received the Ad26.COV2.S COVID-19 vaccine or a placebo. The CDR3 sequence: CASSANRQATLGAFF. The CDR3 region has the DNA TGTGCCAGCAGCGCCAACCGACAGGCTACCCTTGGGGCTTTCTTT.